This T cell receptor (beta chain) was sequenced for a study of shared clonotypes between healthy human individuals. Everyone who donated was a Caucasian adult who lived in Nashville, Tennessee. Sorted-subset replicate PCR reactions were performed with around 200 ng DNA, corresponding to roughly 29,000 T cell genomes. Assay used: immunoSEQ multiplex PCR; TCRdb lists only in-frame clones, some missing. The sample lists more than 2 million clones; approximately 96% were seen once. V was shortened by 6 bases and J by 4 bases, with 9 bases between the two germline ends. The length of the CDR3 is 12 residues. Germline CDR1 is MNHEY and CDR2 is SVGAGI. Broader study findings: Clonotypes shared by all four sorted-subset donors had higher generation probabilities than non-shared clonotypes. Clonotype sharing among the donors was expected to vary with sequencing depth.

Comments on this clone: The antigen is unknown. Other DNA sequences within the sample encode an identical CDR3.

The material sequenced was naive CD4+ T cells sorted from blood. Stated subset: CD45RA+ positively selected. The sequence was obtained from a young man in good health. The V gene is TRBV6-5, the J gene TRBJ1-2; TRBD1 might be the D (6 bases). This chain's CDR3 is CASSRGSYGYTF. The CDR3, as DNA: TGTGCCAGCAGCAGGGGCAGCTATGGCTACACCTTC.